Listed below are T cell receptor beta chains from one sample, sequenced in a study of T cells after yellow fever vaccination. One entry per CDR3 protein, called by TCRdb with MiXCR from the 5' RACE reads. The data contain a few hundred thousand distinct CDR3 sequences, over 5% of them singletons. Sequenced here: PBMCs, sampled 5 days after the yellow fever booster vaccination. Receptors were obtained from a man aged 25 to 40 who received the YFV17D yellow fever vaccine. Both conserved end residues are part of each CDR3. The D gene is left open where the match is weak. Where a row states a size, it is once, few, many or the class of an expanded clone; other rows omit it.

TRBJ2-7 | - | - | TRBV3-1 | CASSQDINEQYF | TGTGCCAGCAGCCAAGATATTAACGAGCAGTACTTC
TRBJ1-1 | - | - | TRBV6-5 | CASSYMGARMTEAFF | TGTGCCAGCAGTTACATGGGGGCGAGGATGACTGAAGCTTTCTTT
TRBJ1-2 | - | few | TRBV20-1 | CSAGGANLGYTF | TGCAGCGCCGGGGGGGCTAATCTTGGCTACACCTTC
TRBJ2-5 | TRBD2 | few | TRBV5-6 | CASSIATSGQETQYF | TGTGCCAGCAGCATCGCTACTAGCGGGCAAGAGACCCAGTACTTC
TRBJ2-3 | - | few | TRBV7-2 | CASYIWASTDTQYF | TGTGCCAGCTATATTTGGGCTAGCACAGATACGCAGTATTTT
TRBJ2-2 | - | many | TRBV5-1 | CASSLEATGELFF | TGCGCCAGCAGCTTAGAGGCAACCGGGGAGCTGTTTTTT
TRBJ1-5 | - | - | TRBV7-8 | CASSLFAGALNQPQHF | TGTGCCAGCAGCTTATTTGCAGGGGCCCTTAATCAGCCCCAGCATTTT
TRBJ2-1 | TRBD2 | - | TRBV20-1 | CSARDLAGGPGEQFF | TGCAGTGCTAGAGATCTAGCGGGAGGGCCGGGTGAGCAGTTCTTC
TRBJ2-5 | - | few | TRBV11-3 | CASSPGEVETQYF | TGTGCCAGCAGTCCGGGGGAGGTAGAGACCCAGTACTTC
TRBJ2-3 | TRBD2 | few | TRBV5-1 | CASSLAAGGEGTDTQYF | TGCGCCAGCAGCTTGGCCGCGGGGGGCGAGGGCACAGATACGCAGTATTTT
TRBJ2-7 | - | few | TRBV11-2 | CASSPWATSYEQYF | TGTGCCAGCAGCCCATGGGCGACTAGCTACGAGCAGTACTTC
TRBJ1-1 | - | many | TRBV5-1 | CASSRGSDKYPEAFF | TGCGCCAGCAGCCGGGGGTCGGACAAGTATCCTGAAGCTTTCTTT
TRBJ2-7 | TRBD2 | many | TRBV7-9 | CASSDDSGTSGSTWVFEQYF | TGTGCCAGCAGCGATGACTCCGGGACTAGCGGGAGTACTTGGGTCTTCGAGCAGTACTTC
TRBJ1-5 | - | - | TRBV19 | CASSIAGLRGNQPQHF | TGTGCCAGTAGTATAGCTGGGTTAAGGGGCAATCAGCCCCAGCATTTT
TRBJ2-3 | - | many | TRBV20-1 | CSATSDRGGTDTQYF | TGCAGTGCAACTAGCGACAGGGGTGGCACAGATACGCAGTATTTT
TRBJ2-4 | - | - | TRBV21-1 | CASSTRLAGGPFGDGLAKNIQYF | TGTGCCAGCAGCACCCGACTAGCGGGAGGGCCGTTTGGGGACGGACTAGCCAAAAACATTCAGTACTTC
TRBJ2-1 | - | many | TRBV4-3 | CASSQGQGRGNEQFF | TGCGCCAGCAGCCAAGGGCAGGGACGAGGCAATGAGCAGTTCTTC
TRBJ2-2 | - | many | TRBV9 | CASSPFDGELFF | TGTGCCAGCAGCCCCTTCGACGGGGAGCTGTTTTTT
TRBJ2-3 | - | few | TRBV6-5 | CASSSNQGGVTDTQYF | TGTGCCAGCAGTTCGAACCAGGGGGGAGTAACAGATACGCAGTATTTT
TRBJ2-5 | - | - | TRBV20-1 | CSAKALKETQYF | TGCAGTGCTAAGGCTCTCAAGGAGACCCAGTACTTC
TRBJ2-7 | TRBD1 | many | TRBV29-1 | CSALGQGSYEQYF | TGCAGCGCCTTGGGACAGGGATCCTACGAGCAGTACTTC
TRBJ1-1 | TRBD1 | - | TRBV4-3 | CASSQDLRQGTNTEAFF | TGCGCCAGCAGCCAAGATCTGAGACAGGGCACGAACACTGAAGCTTTCTTT
TRBJ2-1 | TRBD2 | many | TRBV7-2 | CASRGPGEGLGEQFF | TGTGCCAGCAGAGGTCCCGGGGAGGGCCTTGGTGAGCAGTTCTTC
TRBJ2-5 | - | - | TRBV7-8 | CASSGALGAETQYF | TGTGCCAGCAGCGGTGCATTGGGGGCAGAGACCCAGTACTTC
TRBJ2-7 | TRBD1 | few | TRBV4-1 | CASSQVSAGGYEQYF | TGCGCCAGCAGCCAAGTGTCGGCAGGGGGCTACGAGCAGTACTTC
TRBJ2-2 | TRBD1 | many | TRBV4-2 | CASSRTGDTGELFF | TGTGCCAGCAGCCGGACAGGGGACACCGGGGAGCTGTTTTTT
TRBJ2-7 | - | many | TRBV19 | CAGILNKQYF | TGTGCCGGAATTTTGAATAAGCAGTACTTC
TRBJ1-2 | TRBD1 | - | TRBV4-3 | CASSQRFWTGLDGYTF | TGCGCCAGCAGCCAACGGTTCTGGACAGGGTTGGATGGCTACACCTTC
TRBJ2-7 | - | - | TRBV12-3/TRBV12-4 | CARCSTPGTGIAYEQYF | TGTGCCCGCTGTTCAACCCCCGGCACAGGAATTGCCTACGAGCAGTACTTC
TRBJ2-7 | - | many | TRBV6-2/TRBV6-3 | CASRLGGTHEQYF | TGTGCCAGCCGGTTAGGGGGTACCCACGAGCAGTACTTC
TRBJ1-1 | - | - | TRBV5-1 | CASADSFPMNTEAFF | TGCGCCAGCGCCGACAGCTTTCCTATGAACACTGAAGCTTTCTTT
TRBJ2-5 | TRBD1 | few | TRBV10-3 | CASGQPETQYF | TGTGCCTCGGGACAGCCTGAGACCCAGTACTTC
TRBJ1-4 | TRBD1 | few | TRBV7-9 | CASSLSHRGEGEKLFF | TGTGCCAGCAGCTTAAGCCACAGGGGAGAGGGTGAAAAACTGTTTTTT
TRBJ2-4 | - | - | TRBV7-2 | CASSLSSAQAKNIQYF | TGTGCCAGCAGCTTGAGTAGCGCTCAAGCCAAAAACATTCAGTACTTC
TRBJ1-2 | - | - | TRBV5-1 | CASSDSLSNYGYTF | TGCGCCAGCAGCGACAGCCTTTCTAACTATGGCTACACCTTC
TRBJ2-1 | - | - | TRBV7-7 | CASSFAGRDEQFF | TGTGCTAGCAGCTTCGCGGGAAGGGATGAGCAGTTCTTC
TRBJ2-3 | - | - | TRBV28 | CASSRDGTDTQYF | TGTGCCAGCAGTCGGGACGGCACAGATACGCAGTATTTT
TRBJ2-2 | TRBD1 | - | TRBV20-1 | CSATGTGAVTGELFF | TGCAGTGCTACCGGGACAGGGGCGGTTACCGGGGAGCTGTTTTTT
TRBJ2-5 | TRBD1 | - | TRBV12-3/TRBV12-4 | CASSPAGGTVQETQYF | TGTGCCAGCAGTCCCGCCGGTGGGACAGTACAAGAGACCCAGTACTTC
TRBJ2-3 | TRBD2 | - | TRBV20-1 | CSLLAVSSTDTQYF | TGCAGTCTACTAGCGGTCTCTAGCACAGATACGCAGTATTTT
TRBJ2-1 | - | few | TRBV7-2 | CASSSGTPVYNEQFF | TGTGCCAGCAGCTCCGGGACTCCTGTCTACAATGAGCAGTTCTTC
TRBJ1-6 | - | - | TRBV4-3 | CASSQDTGVSPLHF | TGCGCCAGCAGCCAAGATACGGGGGTATCACCCCTCCACTTT
TRBJ1-2 | - | many | TRBV28 | CASSTPNYGYTF | TGTGCCAGCAGTACTCCTAACTATGGCTACACCTTC
TRBJ2-2 | TRBD2 | - | TRBV28 | CASTWTSLGELFF | TGTGCCAGCACATGGACTAGTCTCGGGGAGCTGTTTTTT
TRBJ2-1 | TRBD2 | few | TRBV11-2 | CASSRSPSGKSYNEQFF | TGTGCCAGCAGCCGTAGTCCTAGCGGGAAGTCCTACAATGAGCAGTTCTTC
TRBJ2-7 | - | many | TRBV7-2 | CASSLVTGRTYEQYF | TGTGCCAGCAGCTTAGTTACAGGGAGAACCTACGAGCAGTACTTC
TRBJ2-2 | TRBD2 | many | TRBV10-3 | CAIRAGTSDLGELFF | TGTGCCATCAGGGCCGGGACTAGTGACCTCGGGGAGCTGTTTTTT
TRBJ1-3 | - | - | TRBV18 | CASSPPSGNTIYF | TGTGCCAGCTCACCACCGAGTGGAAACACCATATATTTT